This TCR beta chain was profiled in a study of blood T cell repertoires in COVID-19. About the research overall: Specimens from acute and convalescent COVID-19 originated in the United States, Italy and Spain. Nucleic acid was either cDNA or gDNA, and it came from T cells, B-cell-depleted T cells, or PBMCs.

Germline assignment: CDR1 SEHNR and CDR2 FQNEAQ (reference sequence). The CDR3 has 16 amino acids. V lost 6 bases to trimming and J lost 0 bases, with 17 bases between them. Under the authors' procedure: How many nucleated cells were present was estimated from reference gene primer amplification. Profiling relied on immunoSEQ multiplex PCR, and the TCRdb table lists in-frame clones only, not all of them. Clonal size and the V and J genes are those of that table, whereas D and trimming came from the DNA. Of roughly 300,000 clones in the sample, 70% to 90% were seen once. The sequencing input was peripheral blood. This chain uses TRBV7-9 with TRBJ1-1; D is possibly TRBD1 (5 bases). The source of this sequence is a human donor in a cohort sampled during active COVID-19. CDR3 loop: CASSSGYRRMNTEAFF. DNA of the CDR3: TGTGCCAGCAGTTCAGGTTACAGGAGAATGAACACTGAAGCTTTCTTT. Supplemented by reference TRBV7-9 and TRBJ1-1, the full variable domain reads DTGVSQNPRHKITKRGQNVTFRCDPISEHNRLYWYRQTLGQGPEFLTYFQNEAQLEKSRLLSDRFSAERPKGSFSTLEIQRTEQGDSAMYLCASSSGYRRMNTEAFFGQGTRLTVV.